This entry lists 29 T cell receptor beta chains sequenced from one sample in a study of T cells after yellow fever vaccination. TCRdb re-called the 5' RACE reads through MiXCR, storing one row per CDR3 protein. The sample includes about 53,000 distinct CDR3 sequences, approximately 7% of them seen just once. The input for sequencing was CD8+ T cells sorted from PBMCs, taken on the day of the first yellow fever vaccination. The source is a man younger than 35 who received the YFV17D yellow fever vaccine.

The V gene is TRBV6-5, the J gene TRBJ1-5; D is uncertain. Looked up from germline, CDR1 is MNHEY and CDR2 is SVGAGI. Trimming took 6 bases from V and 10 from J, leaving 19 bases between them. This CDR3 contains 14 residues. Written as DNA, the CDR3 is TGTGCCAGCAGGGTCGGGTCGAGCCTCTTTCCCCAGCATTTT. Translating gives CASRVGSSLFPQHF.

This clonotype was detected once. This sequence joins TRBV7-6 and TRBJ1-2; possibly TRBD1 for D (5 bases). The CDR3 has 13 amino acids. Germline-derived CDR1 and CDR2 are SGHVS and FNYEAQ. V dropped 5 bases and J dropped 7 bases, with 14 bases sitting between them. The CDR3 nucleotides read TGTGCCAGCAGCCACGACAGCGCGGGTGGCTACACCTTC. It translates to CASSHDSAGGYTF.

This clonotype was counted ten times or more. The chain carries TRBV6-5 and TRBJ1-5, with D possibly matching TRBD1 (5 bases). Germline V lookup: CDR1 MNHEY, CDR2 SVGAGI. The CDR3 runs to 14 residues. V was cut by 2 bases and J by 5 bases, with 10 bases left in between. This CDR3 is CASSYRGEDQPQHF. The CDR3 DNA is TGTGCCAGCAGTTACAGAGGGGAAGATCAGCCCCAGCATTTT.

This clonotype was seen ten or more times. The chain joins TRBV6-2 or TRBV6-3 to TRBJ2-1; no definite D call. CDR1 MNHEY and CDR2 SVGEGT come from the germline V gene. The CDR3 spans 14 residues. With 5 bases removed from V and 2 bases from J, the gap between germline ends came to 10 bases. The CDR3, as DNA: TGTGCCAGCAGTCCCCTTAAGACCTACAATGAGCAGTTCTTC. Protein sequence: CASSPLKTYNEQFF.

This clonotype was counted only a few times. The chain combines TRBV5-1 with TRBJ2-1; no definite D call. Per the germline V gene, CDR1 is SGHRS and CDR2 is YFSETQ. This CDR3 has 12 residues. V lost 7 bases and J 6 bases, leaving 11 bases between the germline ends. The DNA for the CDR3 is TGCGCCAGCGGTTTCGGGTTCAATGAGCAGTTCTTC. This codes for CASGFGFNEQFF. Using reference TRBV5-1 and TRBJ2-1 for the parts outside the CDR3, the full variable domain is KAGVTQTPRYLIKTRGQQVTLSCSPISGHRSVSWYQQTPGQGLQFLFEYFSETQRNKGNFPGRFSGRQFSNSRSEMNVSTLELGDSALYLCASGFGFNEQFFGPGTRLTVL.

This clonotype was picked up many times. The chain links TRBV13 to TRBJ2-2; D not certain. CDR1 is PRHDT, CDR2 FYEKMQ, per germline (reference sequence). V lost 8 bases, J lost 0 bases, and 13 bases lay in between. The CDR3 covers 15 residues. The CDR3 here is CASEHSRPNTGELFF. The CDR3 DNA reads TGTGCCAGCGAACACAGTCGACCGAACACCGGGGAGCTGTTTTTT.

The rearrangement uses TRBV12-3 or TRBV12-4 and TRBJ2-3; D is undetermined. This CDR3 contains 13 residues. Trimming shortened V by 7 bases and J by 7 bases, and 15 bases separated the two germline ends. CDR3 sequence: CASTPVGWNTQYF. The CDR3, as DNA: TGTGCCAGCACCCCAGTAGGGTGGAATACGCAGTATTTT.

This clonotype was recorded a few times. CDR3 loop: CASSQGTGREEKLFF. In nucleotides, the CDR3 is TGCGCCAGCAGCCAAGGAACGGGAAGGGAGGAAAAACTGTTTTTT. This chain connects TRBV4-3 to TRBJ1-4; D is unresolved. The V gene lost 1 base and the J gene lost 8 bases, with 14 bases spanning the gap. The CDR3 sequence is 15 residues long. The germline V gene has CDR1 LGHNA and CDR2 YSLEER.

This clonotype was recorded at least ten times. The chain is built from TRBV11-2 and TRBJ2-7, with D hard to call. From germline, CDR1 is SGHAT and CDR2 FQNNGV. This CDR3 comprises 14 residues. V lost 1 base, J lost 3 bases, and 10 bases lay in between. The DNA for the CDR3 is TGTGCCAGCAGCTTAGCGGGCCCAAACTACGAGCAGTACTTC. Its protein is CASSLAGPNYEQYF. The variable domain in full, with the rest retrieved from reference TRBV11-2 and TRBJ2-7, is EAGVAQSPRYKIIEKRQSVAFWCNPISGHATLYWYQQILGQGPKLLIQFQNNGVVDDSQLPKDRFSAERLKGVDSTLKIQPAKLEDSAVYLCASSLAGPNYEQYFGPGTRLTVT.

This clonotype occurred a few times. The chain uses TRBV6-1 and TRBJ1-1; D gene unclear. CDR1 is MNHNS, CDR2 SASEGT, per germline. Trimming left V 5 bases short and J 1 base short, with 8 bases between. The CDR3 has 13 amino acids. The CDR3 loop is CASSRQRNTEAFF. CDR3 nucleotide sequence: TGTGCCAGCAGTCGTCAAAGGAACACTGAAGCTTTCTTT.

The chain carries TRBV29-1 and TRBJ1-1, with D possibly being TRBD1 (5 bases). Germline V gene sequence: CDR1 SQVTM, CDR2 ANQGSEA. CDR3 length equals 12 residues. Trimming took 3 bases from V and 6 from J, leaving 11 bases between them. The CDR3 protein is CSVDNGAAEAFF. CDR3 sequence (DNA): TGCAGCGTTGATAATGGGGCCGCTGAAGCTTTCTTT. Drawing the rest from reference TRBV29-1 and TRBJ1-1, the complete variable domain is SAVISQKPSRDICQRGTSLTIQCQVDSQVTMMFWYRQQPGQSLTLIATANQGSEATYESGFVIDKFPISRPNLTFSTLTVSNMSPEDSSIYLCSVDNGAAEAFFGQGTRLTVV.

The sample holds many counts of this clonotype. The chain carries TRBV6-2 or TRBV6-3 and TRBJ1-2; D is unresolved. The ends were cut back, 4 bases at V and 4 bases at J, with 13 bases in the middle. Germline V gene data show CDR1 as MNHEY and CDR2 as SVGEGT. The CDR3 extends over 14 amino acids. In DNA, the CDR3 is TGTGCCAGCAGTTTGACGGGAGAGAGCTATGGCTACACCTTC. Translation: CASSLTGESYGYTF.

This clonotype was observed at least ten times. V usage is TRBV4-1 and J usage is TRBJ2-7; 8 bases are shared with TRBD2. With 4 bases clipped from V and 4 bases from J, the junction kept 6 bases outside the gene matches. This CDR3 is 14 amino acids long. Germline lookup yields CDR1 MGHRA and CDR2 YSYEKL. The CDR3 sequence: CASSPPGGGYEQYF. Written as DNA, the CDR3 is TGCGCCAGCAGCCCGCCCGGGGGGGGGTACGAGCAGTACTTC.

The chain couples TRBV7-9 to TRBJ2-7, with D maybe TRBD1 (5 bases). CDR3 size: 13 residues. Germline CDR1 SEHNR, CDR2 FQNEAQ (reference sequence). V shed 5 bases and J shed 5 bases, with 13 bases lying between them. This CDR3 reads CASSGAGRDEQYF. In DNA form, the CDR3 reads TGTGCCAGCAGCGGGGCAGGGCGCGACGAGCAGTACTTC.

Many counts were recorded for this clonotype. The chain links TRBV7-3 to TRBJ2-1; D is perhaps TRBD1 (7 bases). Trimming took off 5 bases at V and 6 bases at J, with 14 bases between the two ends. The length of the CDR3 is 14 residues. Germline V gene data show CDR1 as SGHTA and CDR2 as FQGTGA. CDR3 region: CASSGGDSRNEQFF. The DNA for the CDR3 is TGTGCCAGCAGCGGAGGGGACAGCCGCAATGAGCAGTTCTTC.

This chain connects TRBV4-3 to TRBJ2-2; D not certain. V shed 3 bases and J shed 1 base, with 6 bases lying between them. CDR3 size: 14 residues. Germline V lookup: CDR1 LGHNA, CDR2 YSLEER. The CDR3 region is CASSHARNTGELFF. Here the CDR3 DNA reads TGCGCCAGCAGCCACGCCAGGAACACCGGGGAGCTGTTTTTT.

This clonotype occurred a few times. V usage is TRBV4-1 and J usage is TRBJ1-4; 11 nucleotides match TRBD1. The CDR3 is 18 residues long. Trimming at V came to 1 base and at J to 7 bases, leaving 11 bases not matched to a gene. The germline V gene has CDR1 MGHRA and CDR2 YSYEKL. The DNA of the CDR3 is TGCGCCAGCAGCCAAGTTTTTCCGGGACAGGGGGGTGGTGAAAAACTGTTTTTT. Amino acids: CASSQVFPGQGGGEKLFF.

A few counts support this clonotype. This sequence joins TRBV2 and TRBJ1-1; 8 nucleotides align to TRBD1. This CDR3 has 16 residues. Looked up from germline, CDR1 is SNHLY and CDR2 is FYNNEI. V lost 1 base, J lost 10 bases, and 14 bases stayed unmatched. CDR3 sequence reads: CASSEGDPRQGWRAFF. Here the CDR3 DNA reads TGTGCCAGCAGTGAAGGGGACCCGCGACAGGGGTGGCGAGCTTTCTTT.

This chain connects TRBV11-1 to TRBJ2-1; TRBD2 might be the D (7 bases). The germline V gene has CDR1 SGHAT and CDR2 FQDESV (reference sequence). The V end lost 3 bases, the J end lost 9 bases, and 18 bases lay between the germline ends. The length of the CDR3 is 15 residues. CDR3 amino acids: CASSFWGGATTEQFF. The CDR3 DNA sequence: TGTGCCAGCAGCTTTTGGGGGGGGGCAACGACTGAGCAGTTCTTC.

This chain links TRBV27 with TRBJ1-6, with TRBD1 as a possible D gene (6 bases). Germline CDR1 reads MNHEY; CDR2 reads SMNVEV (reference sequence). There are 16 residues in the CDR3. Trimming stripped 5 bases from V and 9 bases from J, with 20 bases between. CDR3 in DNA: TGTGCCAGCAGTCTCGCCCAACAGGGTAACGGTTCACCCCTCCACTTT. This encodes CASSLAQQGNGSPLHF.

The chain combines TRBV19 with TRBJ2-2; D may be TRBD2 (5 bases). The CDR3 has 15 amino acids. V lost 7 bases to trimming and J lost 7 bases, with 19 bases between them. Germline CDR1 and CDR2: LNHDA and SQIVND (reference sequence). The CDR3 nucleotides are TGTGCCAGTACCCCCCGAGGGATGGGTGGCGGGGAGCTGTTTTTT. Amino acids: CASTPRGMGGGELFF.

This clonotype has a count of ten or more. The CDR3 reads CASSDSSSGANVLTF. DNA for the CDR3: TGTGCCAGCAGTGACTCCAGCTCTGGGGCCAACGTCCTGACTTTC. This rearrangement joins TRBV6-4 to TRBJ2-6; D not certain. Looked up from germline, CDR1 is MRHNA and CDR2 is SNTAGT. With 0 bases removed from V and 0 bases from J, the gap between germline ends came to 3 bases. There are 15 residues in the CDR3.

This clonotype was counted only a few times. Written as DNA, the CDR3 is TGTGCCAGCAGCTTAGTCCCCCACCCAAGCACAGATACGCAGTATTTT. Translated, it gives CASSLVPHPSTDTQYF. The chain employs TRBV11-2 and TRBJ2-3; D ambiguous. The CDR3 contains 16 residues. The V gene's germline CDR1 is SGHAT and CDR2 FQNNGV. V was shortened by 1 base and J by 0 bases, with 11 bases between the two germline ends.

V gene TRBV10-3 combines with J gene TRBJ2-1; 12 nucleotides match TRBD2. Looked up from germline, CDR1 is ENHRY and CDR2 is SYGVKD. The CDR3 length is 17 residues. Germline trimming cut 6 bases from V and 2 bases from J; bases unmatched to any gene: 8. This chain's CDR3 is CAISSDSSGGAYNEQFF. CDR3 nucleotide sequence: TGTGCCATCAGCTCCGACTCTAGCGGGGGGGCCTACAATGAGCAGTTCTTC.

This clonotype was recorded at least ten times. The DNA for the CDR3 is TGTGCCAGCAGCCGAGCGTCGGATTATACTGAAGCTTTCTTT. Translating gives CASSRASDYTEAFF. V is TRBV5-4 and J is TRBJ1-1, with no clear D. V lost 4 bases to trimming and J lost 5 bases, with 15 bases between them. There are 14 residues in the CDR3. Germline CDR1 reads SGHNT; CDR2 reads YYREEE (reference sequence).

This clonotype was detected ten times or more. V gene TRBV4-1 combines with J gene TRBJ2-5; no reliable D call. The CDR3 contains 15 residues. The V end was cut by 0 bases, the J end by 2 bases, with 10 bases between. Germline V CDR1 and CDR2: MGHRA, YSYEKL. CDR3 nucleotides: TGCGCCAGCAGCCAAGATCCCCTGATACAAGAGACCCAGTACTTC. This gives the protein CASSQDPLIQETQYF.

This clonotype was picked up many times. The chain links TRBV4-2 to TRBJ2-7; D remains ambiguous. CDR1 LGHNA and CDR2 YNFKEQ come from the germline V gene. CDR3 length equals 14 residues. The V gene lost 2 bases and the J gene lost 1 base, with 9 bases spanning the gap. In DNA form, the CDR3 reads TGTGCCAGCAGCCAAAGGTCTGTATCCTACGAGCAGTACTTC. Protein product: CASSQRSVSYEQYF.

This clonotype was counted ten times or more. V usage is TRBV5-8 and J usage is TRBJ1-3; possible D gene TRBD1, 5 bases. V was cut by 0 bases and J by 4 bases, with 14 bases left in between. The CDR3 is 16 residues long. Germline CDR1 is SGHTS and CDR2 is YDEGEE. CDR3 amino acids: CASSLVRGWKGNTIYF. In DNA form, the CDR3 reads TGTGCCAGCAGCTTGGTAAGGGGCTGGAAAGGAAACACCATATATTTT.

V is TRBV6-5 and J is TRBJ2-5; the match to TRBD2 covers 7 bases. Germline CDR1 reads MNHEY; CDR2 reads SVGAGI. This CDR3 spans 15 amino acids. V shed 4 bases, J shed 3 bases, and the junction held 8 bases outside the gene matches. CDR3 sequence reads: CASSWGGGTEETQYF. In DNA form, the CDR3 reads TGTGCCAGCAGTTGGGGGGGGGGAACGGAAGAGACCCAGTACTTC.